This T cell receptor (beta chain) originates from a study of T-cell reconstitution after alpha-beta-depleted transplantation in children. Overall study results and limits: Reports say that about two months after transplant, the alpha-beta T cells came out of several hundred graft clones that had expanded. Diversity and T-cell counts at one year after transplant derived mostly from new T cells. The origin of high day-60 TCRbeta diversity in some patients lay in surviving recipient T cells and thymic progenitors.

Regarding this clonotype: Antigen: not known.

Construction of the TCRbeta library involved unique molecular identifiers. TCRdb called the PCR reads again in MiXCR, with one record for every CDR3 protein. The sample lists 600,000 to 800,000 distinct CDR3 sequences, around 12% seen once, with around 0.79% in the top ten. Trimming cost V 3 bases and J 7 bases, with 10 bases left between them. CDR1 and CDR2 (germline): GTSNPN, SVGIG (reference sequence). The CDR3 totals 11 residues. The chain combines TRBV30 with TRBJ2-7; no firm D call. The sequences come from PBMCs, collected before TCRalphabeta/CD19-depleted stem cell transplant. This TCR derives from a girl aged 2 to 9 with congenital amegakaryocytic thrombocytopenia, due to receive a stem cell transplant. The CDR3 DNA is TGTGCCTGGAGGGTAACTCGGGAGCAGTACTTC. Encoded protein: CAWRVTREQYF.